This entry lists 8 T cell receptor beta chains sequenced from one sample in a study of post-analysis software for immune sequencing data. Built from TCR beta cDNA, the libraries had unique molecular identifiers in them. TCRdb recomputed calls from the PCR reads with MiXCR, one row per CDR3 protein. This table holds some 160,000 distinct CDR3 sequences, around 34% found once. The input for sequencing was blood, taken after autologous hematopoietic stem cell transplantation. All receptors derive from a girl aged 5-17 years with multiple sclerosis.

The chain employs TRBV12-3 or TRBV12-4 and TRBJ2-3; D is unclear. With 3 bases removed from V and 2 bases from J, the gap between germline ends came to 12 bases. The CDR3 extends over 15 amino acids. Here the CDR3 DNA reads TGTGCCAGCAGTTTTTTCGGGTTAAACACAGATACGCAGTATTTT. Translated: CASSFFGLNTDTQYF.

This clonotype was seen a few times. The chain carries TRBV6-6 and TRBJ2-4, with D possibly being TRBD2 (7 bases). Germline-derived CDR1 and CDR2 are MNHNY and SVGAGI (reference sequence). The CDR3 length is 13 residues. V was shortened by 10 bases and J by 8 bases, with 18 bases between the two germline ends. CDR3 loop: CATEGGPNDIQYF. The CDR3, as DNA: TGTGCCACCGAGGGGGGGCCCAATGACATTCAGTACTTC.

The V and J genes are TRBV5-8 and TRBJ2-1; no clear D gene. V dropped 1 base and J dropped 12 bases, with 2 bases sitting between them. This CDR3 region has 9 residues. Per germline, CDR1 SGHTS and CDR2 YDEGEE. In nucleotides, the CDR3 is TGTGCCAGCAGCTTGTGGCAGTTCTTC. This translates into CASSLWQFF.

Points on this clonotype: Germline and junction disagree at one end, which may indicate a read error. The V and J genes are TRBV7-9 and TRBJ1-2, with TRBD1 identical over 8 bases. There are 15 residues in the CDR3. Germline V gene data show CDR1 as SEHNR and CDR2 as FQNEAQ (reference sequence). CDR3 nucleotides: TGTGCCAGCGGCTTAGGAATAGGACAGGGCGACGGCTACACCTTC. Protein: CASGLGIGQGDGYTF.

The CDR3 spells CASSPDGTYEQYF. The CDR3 coding sequence is TGCGCCAGCAGTCCGGACGGTACCTACGAGCAGTACTTC. This chain joins TRBV5-1 and TRBJ2-7, with D unresolved. Germline V lookup: CDR1 SGHRS, CDR2 YFSETQ. This CDR3 spans 13 amino acids. V was shortened by 5 bases and J by 2 bases, with 11 bases between the two germline ends.

This clonotype was observed a few times. The rearrangement joins TRBV10-3 to TRBJ2-5; the D gene is possibly TRBD1 (5 bases). The J call is uncertain, as TRBJ2-7 better fits the DNA end. The CDR3 runs to 15 residues. Germline CDR1 reads ENHRY; CDR2 reads SYGVKD. CDR3 sequence reads: CAISESGQGYYEQYF. The DNA of the CDR3 is TGTGCCATCAGTGAGTCGGGGCAGGGTTACTACGAGCAGTACTTC.

This clonotype was seen a few times. This chain joins TRBV12-3 or TRBV12-4 and TRBJ2-4, with D tentatively TRBD1 (5 bases). The V end lost 5 bases, the J end lost 0 bases, and 11 bases lay between the germline ends. This CDR3 region has 15 residues. CDR3 in amino acids: CASSRQGLAKNIQYF. The CDR3 DNA reads TGTGCCAGCAGTCGCCAGGGTCTAGCCAAAAACATTCAGTACTTC.

As regards this clonotype: The junction differs from germline at one of its ends, possibly a read error. The chain carries TRBV7-2 and TRBJ2-3; 9 bases are a match to TRBD2. CDR3 length: 17 residues. Germline loops: CDR1 SGHTA, CDR2 FQGNSA. CDR3 bases: TGTGCCAGCAGCCTAGCCCATAGCGGGAGCTACACAGATACGCAGTATTTT. Amino acids: CASSLAHSGSYTDTQYF.